These 25 T cell receptor beta chains were sequenced from one sample in a study of T cells in localized non-small cell lung cancer. The method was immunoSEQ multiplex PCR; TCRdb's version includes in-frame clones alone and lacks a portion of them. The table records approximately 40,000 clones, more than 75% of them present only once. This sample comprised peripheral blood, obtained before any cancer treatment. These receptors were taken from a man aged 18-55 years with stage I lung adenocarcinoma.

The genes are TRBV5-5 and TRBJ1-2; D is unclear. CDR1 is SGHKS, CDR2 YYEKEE, per germline (reference sequence). V lost 3 bases to trimming and J lost 7 bases, with 13 bases between them. This CDR3 region has 13 residues. The CDR3 protein is CASSSNGGIGYTF. CDR3 DNA sequence: TGTGCCAGCAGCTCGAATGGTGGGATTGGCTACACCTTC.

The chain couples TRBV30 to TRBJ1-5; a possible D gene is TRBD1 (6 bases). V was cut by 5 bases and J by 1 base, with 15 bases left in between. This CDR3 has 15 residues. The germline CDR1 and CDR2 sequences are GTSNPN and SVGIG (reference sequence). CDR3 sequence: CAWGTGPTSNQPQHF. CDR3 nucleotide sequence: TGTGCCTGGGGAACAGGGCCTACAAGCAATCAGCCCCAGCATTTT.

The rearrangement joins TRBV28 to TRBJ1-1; no firm D call. V was clipped by 1 base and J by 5 bases, with 14 bases between them. Germline V gene sequence: CDR1 MDHEN, CDR2 SYDVKM. This CDR3 has 15 residues. The CDR3 DNA reads as TGTGCCAGCAGTTTATTTACCGCAGATTATACTGAAGCTTTCTTT. Protein sequence: CASSLFTADYTEAFF. Full variable domain (rest looked up from reference TRBV28 and TRBJ1-1): DVKVTQSSRYLVKRTGEKVFLECVQDMDHENMFWYRQDPGLGLRLIYFSYDVKMKEKGDIPEGYSVSREKKERFSLILESASTNQTSMYLCASSLFTADYTEAFFGQGTRLTVV.

This chain connects TRBV6-6 to TRBJ1-3, with D possibly TRBD1 on 6 matching bases. The V and J ends lost 8 bases and 0 bases respectively, with 17 bases between them. CDR1 and CDR2 from the germline V gene are MNHNY and SVGAGI (reference sequence). The CDR3 has 16 residues. The CDR3: CASRDTGANSGNTIYF. In DNA form, the CDR3 reads TGTGCCAGCCGGGACACGGGGGCTAACTCTGGAAACACCATATATTTT.

The V gene is TRBV28, the J gene TRBJ1-5; 7 nucleotides line up with TRBD1. The CDR3 consists of 15 residues. Germline CDR1 MDHEN, CDR2 SYDVKM. The ends lost 3 bases at V and 8 bases at J; junction bases unmatched: 10. CDR3 DNA sequence: TGTGCCAGCAGTTTCCGCGGAGGGGGCGGCGAGCCCCAGCATTTT. It translates to CASSFRGGGGEPQHF.

The rearrangement links TRBV19 to TRBJ1-5; no firm D call. Germline lookup yields CDR1 LNHDA and CDR2 SQIVND (reference sequence). The CDR3 covers 13 residues. Trimming removed 5 bases from V and 5 bases from J, with 10 bases in between. CDR3 bases: TGTGCCAGTAGTTCGTACGGGTATCAGCCCCAGCATTTT. It yields the protein CASSSYGYQPQHF.

CDR3 bases: TGTGCCAGCATCCGGACAGCCTACGAGCAGTACTTC. It specifies CASIRTAYEQYF. The chain carries TRBV2 and TRBJ2-7; tentative D call: TRBD1 (6 bases). This CDR3 spans 12 amino acids. V gave up 7 bases and J gave up 2 bases, with 9 bases separating them. Per germline, CDR1 SNHLY and CDR2 FYNNEI.

The chain recombines TRBV9 with TRBJ2-3; 9 nucleotides agree with TRBD2. Germline lookup yields CDR1 SGDLS and CDR2 YYNGEE. The CDR3 runs 15 residues. After removal of 4 bases from V and 2 bases from J, the junction contained 5 bases not matched to a gene. Here the CDR3 DNA reads TGTGCCAGCAGCCGTAGCGGGGGAAACACAGATACGCAGTATTTT. Amino acid sequence: CASSRSGGNTDTQYF.

V and J are TRBV4-3 and TRBJ2-1, with 8 bases identical to TRBD2. CDR3 size: 15 residues. The V gene's germline CDR1 is LGHNA and CDR2 YSLEER. The V segment lost 0 bases and the J segment 5 bases; nucleotides outside the gene matches: 3. The CDR3 spells CASSQESGGNNEQFF. CDR3 in DNA: TGCGCCAGCAGCCAAGAAAGCGGGGGTAACAATGAGCAGTTCTTC.

This chain links TRBV6-6 with TRBJ1-3; possibly TRBD1 for D (6 bases). Germline V gives CDR1 MNHNY, CDR2 SVGAGI (reference sequence). V was trimmed by 9 bases and J by 0 bases, leaving 15 bases between them. The CDR3 runs to 15 residues. As DNA, the CDR3 is TGTGCCAGTAGTACAGGGCCCTCCTCTGGAAACACCATATATTTT. Translated, it gives CASSTGPSSGNTIYF.

V gene TRBV11-2 combines with J gene TRBJ2-1; D remains ambiguous. V was pared by 5 bases and J by 4 bases, with 21 bases between. There are 17 residues in the CDR3. Germline assignment: CDR1 SGHAT and CDR2 FQNNGV. The CDR3 bases are TGTGCCAGCAGCCAAAGTCCGGGCGCAACTACTTACAATGAGCAGTTCTTC. It translates to CASSQSPGATTYNEQFF.

V is TRBV2 and J is TRBJ1-5; D is unclear. The CDR3 sequence is 12 residues long. V was pared by 6 bases and J by 8 bases, with 11 bases between. Germline V lookup: CDR1 SNHLY, CDR2 FYNNEI. The CDR3 reads CASSPLGKPQHF. In nucleotides, the CDR3 is TGTGCCAGCAGCCCGTTGGGCAAGCCCCAGCATTTT.

This chain uses TRBV19 with TRBJ1-4; a possible D gene is TRBD1 (6 bases). With 9 bases removed from V and 3 bases from J, the gap between germline ends came to 14 bases. The germline V gene has CDR1 LNHDA and CDR2 SQIVND (reference sequence). CDR3 length: 14 residues. Here the CDR3 DNA reads TGTGCCAGCCGTCCCAGGGGCTCTAATGAAAAACTGTTTTTT. Its protein product is CASRPRGSNEKLFF.

The CDR3 protein is CAWSRWESYGYTF. CDR3 in DNA: TGTGCCTGGAGTCGGTGGGAGTCTTATGGCTACACCTTC. The chain employs TRBV30 and TRBJ1-2; no clear D. This CDR3 has 13 amino acids. V shed 2 bases and J shed 5 bases, with 12 bases lying between them. CDR1 is GTSNPN and CDR2 is SVGIG in the germline V gene (reference sequence).

The CDR3 region is CASSLAGRNSGNTIYF. CDR3 nucleotide sequence: TGTGCCAGCAGCTTAGCGGGGAGGAACTCTGGAAACACCATATATTTT. This chain uses TRBV7-2 with TRBJ1-3; no clear D. This CDR3 is built from 16 residues. Looked up from germline, CDR1 is SGHTA and CDR2 is FQGNSA. Trimming cost V 0 bases and J 0 bases, with 9 bases left between them.

V and J are TRBV18 and TRBJ1-1; D is ambiguous. Germline V gives CDR1 KGHSH, CDR2 LQKENI. The CDR3 has 12 amino acids. The V and J ends lost 2 bases and 7 bases respectively, with 8 bases between them. Here the CDR3 reads CASSPVASEAFF. The CDR3 DNA sequence: TGTGCCAGCTCACCAGTTGCCAGTGAAGCTTTCTTT.

The DNA for the CDR3 is TGCGCCAGCAGCCAAGGGGCGAGGGCCACAGATACGCAGTATTTT. As protein: CASSQGARATDTQYF. The V and J genes are TRBV4-1 and TRBJ2-3, with D perhaps TRBD2 (5 bases). CDR3 size: 15 residues. The V end was cut by 1 base, the J end by 2 bases, with 10 bases between. CDR1 is MGHRA, CDR2 YSYEKL, per germline.

This chain's CDR3 is CASSQVGTEAFF. The CDR3 DNA is TGTGCCAGCAGCCAAGTCGGCACTGAAGCTTTCTTT. The rearrangement links TRBV4-2 to TRBJ1-1; no definite D call. The CDR3 runs 12 residues. V shed 1 base and J shed 4 bases, with 4 bases lying between them. Germline V gene lookup returns CDR1 LGHNA and CDR2 YNFKEQ.

V usage is TRBV6-5 and J usage is TRBJ1-4, with D possibly being TRBD1 (5 bases). The CDR3 is made up of 15 amino acids. The germline gives CDR1 MNHEY, CDR2 SVGAGI. V shed 0 bases and J shed 7 bases, with 12 bases lying between them. The CDR3 reads CASSYSTGGGEKLFF. The CDR3 coding sequence is TGTGCCAGCAGTTACTCGACTGGGGGAGGTGAAAAACTGTTTTTT.

The chain combines TRBV4-1 with TRBJ2-3, with D hard to call. This CDR3 has 14 residues. Germline lookup yields CDR1 MGHRA and CDR2 YSYEKL. Deletions cut 1 base from V and 0 bases from J, with 5 bases between. The CDR3 spells CASSQGASTDTQYF. In DNA form, the CDR3 reads TGCGCCAGCAGCCAAGGGGCTAGCACAGATACGCAGTATTTT.

V and J are TRBV9 and TRBJ2-1, with D maybe TRBD2 (7 bases). The V and J ends lost 6 bases and 5 bases respectively, with 18 bases between them. The germline V gene has CDR1 SGDLS and CDR2 YYNGEE. The CDR3 is 15 amino acids. The CDR3 region has the DNA TGTGCCAGCACCAGTGGGGGGGCTCGGGACAATGAGCAGTTCTTC. This encodes CASTSGGARDNEQFF.

This rearrangement joins TRBV7-2 to TRBJ2-4, with a tentative D call TRBD1 (6 bases). Germline V gene data show CDR1 as SGHTA and CDR2 as FQGNSA. V lost 0 bases and J 0 bases, leaving 9 bases between the germline ends. The CDR3 totals 16 residues. This chain's CDR3 is CASSLAGGLAKNIQYF. CDR3 in DNA: TGTGCCAGCAGCTTAGCAGGGGGTTTAGCCAAAAACATTCAGTACTTC.

The rearrangement joins TRBV5-4 to TRBJ2-3; no clear D. The CDR3 covers 15 residues. Deletions cut 4 bases from V and 4 bases from J, with 16 bases between. Germline values: CDR1 SGHNT, CDR2 YYREEE (reference sequence). Here the CDR3 DNA reads TGTGCCAGCAGCCCCCGTATGGGTAGGGCAGATACGCAGTATTTT. Its translation is CASSPRMGRADTQYF.

J is TRBJ2-7 and V is TRBV4-3; D is perhaps TRBD2 (6 bases). The CDR3 runs to 17 residues. Germline loops: CDR1 LGHNA, CDR2 YSLEER. Between the trimmed V and J ends, which lost 0 bases and 2 bases, there was a span of 17 bases. The CDR3 DNA is TGCGCCAGCAGCCAAGATTGGAGGGGAATGTCGACCTACGAGCAGTACTTC. Amino acid sequence: CASSQDWRGMSTYEQYF.

This chain connects TRBV5-8 to TRBJ2-5; D might be TRBD2 (7 bases). V lost 5 bases and J lost 5, with 22 bases in between. The CDR3 consists of 16 residues. Germline V CDR1 and CDR2: SGHTS, YDEGEE. As DNA, the CDR3 is TGTGCCAGCAGGCCCTGGGGCGGGGGCCCGGGGGAGACCCAGTACTTC. It specifies CASRPWGGGPGETQYF.